Following are 20 T cell receptor beta chains from one sample sequenced in a study of cytomegalovirus exposure and HLA in healthy donors. Vbeta (60) and Jbeta (13) primers were used in the PCR. Libraries were prepared by immunoSEQ multiplex PCR; TCRdb keeps only in-frame clonotypes and omits some of them. The sample has 150,000 to 200,000 clones, approximately 80% seen once; the top ten hold around 9.8%. The sample was PBMCs. These receptors were taken from a man aged 18-30 years in good health and CMV-seropositive.

The genes are TRBV10-3 and TRBJ2-3; 9 bases line up with TRBD2. Germline-derived CDR1 and CDR2 are ENHRY and SYGVKD. The CDR3 sequence is 16 residues long. V trimming: 10 bases; J trimming: 2 bases; junction bases outside the gene matches: 13. The CDR3: CATGLAGGWSTDTQYF. Written as DNA, the CDR3 is TGTGCCACAGGGTTGGCGGGAGGGTGGTCCACAGATACGCAGTATTTT.

This chain uses TRBV11-3 with TRBJ2-5; D not resolved. Trimming left V 0 bases short and J 2 bases short, with 4 bases between. The CDR3 extends over 13 amino acids. Germline assignment: CDR1 SGHNT and CDR2 YENEEA. The CDR3 sequence is CASSLDLQETQYF. The CDR3 nucleotides are TGTGCCAGCAGCTTAGATCTACAAGAGACCCAGTACTTC. The full variable domain, with the rest looked up from reference TRBV11-3 and TRBJ2-5, is EAGVVQSPRYKIIEKKQPVAFWCNPISGHNTLYWYLQNLGQGPELLIRYENEEAVDDSQLPKDRFSAERLKGVDSTLKIQPAELGDSAVYLCASSLDLQETQYFGPGTRLLVL.

This chain joins TRBV19 and TRBJ1-5; the match to TRBD1 covers 8 bases. V dropped 5 bases and J dropped 5; count of bases not matched to a gene: 8. Germline V gene sequence: CDR1 LNHDA, CDR2 SQIVND (reference sequence). This CDR3 region has 15 residues. CDR3: CASSSGTGAYQPQHF. The DNA for the CDR3 is TGTGCCAGTAGTTCAGGGACAGGAGCGTATCAGCCCCAGCATTTT.

This clone has just a few counts. The chain recombines TRBV5-1 with TRBJ1-2; D remains unclear. Germline-derived CDR1 and CDR2 are SGHRS and YFSETQ. The CDR3 consists of 13 residues. The V and J ends lost 0 bases and 2 bases respectively, with 5 bases between them. The CDR3 sequence: CASSLGRNYGYTF. The CDR3 DNA follows: TGCGCCAGCAGCTTGGGCAGAAACTATGGCTACACCTTC.

CDR3 sequence (DNA): TGTGCCAGCAGCGTAGTAGGGCAGGGCGGGAGCACTGAAGCTTTCTTT. It encodes CASSVVGQGGSTEAFF. This chain joins TRBV9 and TRBJ1-1; D possibly corresponds to TRBD1 (5 bases). Germline V gene sequence: CDR1 SGDLS, CDR2 YYNGEE. Trimming removed 0 bases from V and 4 bases from J, with 16 bases in between. The CDR3 contains 16 residues.

V is TRBV2 and J is TRBJ2-7, with 7 bases fitting TRBD1. V shed 3 bases and J 2 bases; nucleotides not matched to a gene: 7. The CDR3 loop spans 15 amino acids. Germline V gene sequence: CDR1 SNHLY, CDR2 FYNNEI. CDR3 nucleotide sequence: TGTGCCAGCAGTGATCGTGGCCAGGGGGCCTACGAGCAGTACTTC. Translating gives CASSDRGQGAYEQYF.

The chain recombines TRBV7-8 with TRBJ1-4; D gene unclear. Per germline, CDR1 SGHVS and CDR2 FQNEAQ. This CDR3 region has 12 residues. Deletions cut 5 bases from V and 8 bases from J, with 9 bases between. The CDR3 DNA follows: TGTGCCAGCAGCCGCAGCGCGGAAAAACTGTTTTTT. Protein: CASSRSAEKLFF.

The genes are TRBV14 and TRBJ2-1, with TRBD2 identical over 10 bases. The germline V gene encodes CDR1 SGHDN and CDR2 FVKESK. V lost 4 bases and J lost 5; bases outside the gene matches: 8. The CDR3 extends over 16 amino acids. The CDR3 loop reads CASSPLWTSGDNEQFF. CDR3 coding DNA: TGTGCCAGCAGCCCACTATGGACTAGCGGAGACAATGAGCAGTTCTTC. Full variable domain (remainder filled in from reference TRBV14 and TRBJ2-1): EAGVTQFPSHSVIEKGQTVTLRCDPISGHDNLYWYRRVMGKEIKFLLHFVKESKQDESGMPNNRFLAERTGGTYSTLKVQPAELEDSGVYFCASSPLWTSGDNEQFFGPGTRLTVL.

This sequence joins TRBV29-1 and TRBJ2-7; no firm D call. The germline V gene has CDR1 SQVTM and CDR2 ANQGSEA. The CDR3 length is 11 residues. The V end was cut by 8 bases, the J end by 3 bases, with 11 bases between. The CDR3 protein is CSFLEGYEQYF. The CDR3 bases are TGCAGCTTCCTAGAAGGCTACGAGCAGTACTTC.

J is TRBJ1-5 and V is TRBV19; TRBD1 matches 7 bases. CDR1 LNHDA and CDR2 SQIVND come from the germline V gene (reference sequence). The CDR3 consists of 15 residues. Losses at the gene ends were 5 bases for V and 6 bases for J; bases not matched to a gene: 10. The CDR3 sequence is CASSGGPGGIQPQHF. The CDR3 DNA reads TGTGCCAGTAGTGGGGGACCAGGGGGAATTCAGCCCCAGCATTTT.

The chain employs TRBV5-6 and TRBJ1-1; D perhaps matches TRBD1 (6 bases). Trimming took 1 base from V and 4 from J, leaving 8 bases between them. The CDR3 is 13 residues long. Germline V lookup: CDR1 SGHDT, CDR2 YYEEEE. The CDR3 sequence is CASSLTGTTEAFF. Written as DNA, the CDR3 is TGTGCCAGCAGCTTGACAGGGACCACTGAAGCTTTCTTT.

V usage is TRBV29-1 and J usage is TRBJ1-2; 7 bases are a match to TRBD1. The CDR3 extends over 14 amino acids. Per the germline V gene, CDR1 is SQVTM and CDR2 is ANQGSEA. V lost 3 bases to trimming and J lost 5 bases; unmatched junction nucleotides: 9. The DNA for the CDR3 is TGCAGCGTTGACCGAACCGGGACAGATTATGGCTACACCTTC. Residues: CSVDRTGTDYGYTF. Supplemented by reference TRBV29-1 and TRBJ1-2, the full variable domain reads SAVISQKPSRDICQRGTSLTIQCQVDSQVTMMFWYRQQPGQSLTLIATANQGSEATYESGFVIDKFPISRPNLTFSTLTVSNMSPEDSSIYLCSVDRTGTDYGYTFGSGTRLTVV.

The CDR3 DNA reads as TGCAGTGCTAGCTATAGGGGGCAGTTCTTC. As protein: CSASYRGQFF. V usage is TRBV20-1 and J usage is TRBJ2-1; D possibly corresponds to TRBD1 (5 bases). This CDR3 has 10 residues. Trimming removed 3 bases from V and 12 bases from J, with 9 bases in between. Germline CDR1 is DFQATT and CDR2 is SNEGSKA (reference sequence).

The V gene is TRBV12-5, the J gene TRBJ2-5, with D tentatively TRBD1 (6 bases). Trimming removed 5 bases from V and 5 bases from J, with 12 bases in between. Germline-derived CDR1 and CDR2 are LGHNT and FRNRAP. The CDR3 has 13 residues. Written as DNA, the CDR3 is TGTGCTAGTGGTGGGGACACGCGGGAGACCCAGTACTTC. Amino acids: CASGGDTRETQYF.

The chain combines TRBV5-4 with TRBJ2-1; TRBD2 matches at 9 bases. Looked up from germline, CDR1 is SGHNT and CDR2 is YYREEE (reference sequence). Trimming cost V 4 bases and J 7 bases; bases outside gene matches: 12. CDR3 size: 16 residues. The CDR3 spells CASSPPRRGGLNEQFF. The CDR3 DNA sequence: TGTGCCAGCAGCCCCCCCCGGCGGGGGGGTTTAAATGAGCAGTTCTTC.

The chain recombines TRBV7-9 with TRBJ1-5; possibly TRBD1 for D (5 bases). V lost 5 bases to trimming and J lost 13 bases, with 12 bases between them. CDR1 and CDR2 from the germline V gene are SEHNR and FQNEAQ (reference sequence). The length of the CDR3 is 11 residues. The CDR3 DNA follows: TGTGCCAGCAGCGGGGGAGGGCCACAGCATTTT. This translates into CASSGGGPQHF.

This chain joins TRBV4-3 and TRBJ2-3, with D maybe TRBD1 (5 bases). Germline values: CDR1 LGHNA, CDR2 YSLEER. The CDR3 contains 21 residues. V dropped 1 base and J dropped 0 bases, with 26 bases sitting between them. The CDR3 spells CASSQGSQLRAQIASTDTQYF. The CDR3 coding sequence is TGCGCCAGCAGCCAAGGATCCCAGCTCAGGGCCCAAATTGCTAGCACAGATACGCAGTATTTT.

This clone has a handful of counts. The chain uses TRBV27 and TRBJ1-4, with a possible D match to TRBD1 (5 bases). The V end was cut by 3 bases, the J end by 2 bases, with 7 bases between. The CDR3 sequence is 14 residues long. Germline CDR1 reads MNHEY; CDR2 reads SMNVEV (reference sequence). CDR3 amino acids: CASSLGGTNEKLFF. The DNA of the CDR3 is TGTGCCAGCAGTTTGGGGGGGACTAATGAAAAACTGTTTTTT.

This clone was seen only a few times. The chain uses TRBV5-1 and TRBJ2-7, with a weak D call TRBD2 (5 bases). The V and J ends lost 1 base and 5 bases respectively, with 19 bases between them. The CDR3 spans 16 residues. Germline V CDR1 and CDR2: SGHRS, YFSETQ. The CDR3 sequence: CASSLSRGLPPNEQYF. The CDR3 nucleotides are TGCGCCAGCAGCTTGTCTCGGGGTCTACCCCCTAACGAGCAGTACTTC. Supplemented by reference TRBV5-1 and TRBJ2-7, the full variable domain reads KAGVTQTPRYLIKTRGQQVTLSCSPISGHRSVSWYQQTPGQGLQFLFEYFSETQRNKGNFPGRFSGRQFSNSRSEMNVSTLELGDSALYLCASSLSRGLPPNEQYFGPGTRLTVT.

The chain uses TRBV5-1 and TRBJ2-2; D perhaps matches TRBD1 (6 bases). Germline V gives CDR1 SGHRS, CDR2 YFSETQ. CDR3 length: 16 amino acids. V gave up 4 bases and J gave up 5 bases, with 18 bases separating them. CDR3 nucleotide sequence: TGCGCCAGCAGCCTACAGGGTTGGTCGGAAACCGGGGAGCTGTTTTTT. It is translated as CASSLQGWSETGELFF.